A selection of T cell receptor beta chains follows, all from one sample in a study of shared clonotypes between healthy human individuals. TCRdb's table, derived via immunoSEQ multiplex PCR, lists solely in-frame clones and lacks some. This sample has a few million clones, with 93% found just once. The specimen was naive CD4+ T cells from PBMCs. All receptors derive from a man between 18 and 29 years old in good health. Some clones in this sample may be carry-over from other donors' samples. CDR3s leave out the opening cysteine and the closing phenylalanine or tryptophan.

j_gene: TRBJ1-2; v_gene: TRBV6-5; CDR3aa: ASSLLGRTNYGYT
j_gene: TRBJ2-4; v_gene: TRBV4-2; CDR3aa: ASSQDRDRDIQY
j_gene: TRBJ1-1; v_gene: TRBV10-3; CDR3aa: AIRWGLGGGLNTEAF
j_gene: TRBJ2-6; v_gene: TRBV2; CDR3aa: ASRLSNSGANVLT
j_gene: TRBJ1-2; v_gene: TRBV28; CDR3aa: ASSLSRYGYT
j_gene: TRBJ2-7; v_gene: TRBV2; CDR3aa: ASSWTSGPYEQY
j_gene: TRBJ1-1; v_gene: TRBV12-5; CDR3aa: ASGPPNLDTEAF
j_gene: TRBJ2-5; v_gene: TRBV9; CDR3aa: ASSQTQETQY
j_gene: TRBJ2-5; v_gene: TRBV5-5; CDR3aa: ASSLGPQAGQETQY
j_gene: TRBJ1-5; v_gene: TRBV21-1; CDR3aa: ASYQQTAARGTLSTQH
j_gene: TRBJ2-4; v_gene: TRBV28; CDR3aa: ASSIGQQKNIQY
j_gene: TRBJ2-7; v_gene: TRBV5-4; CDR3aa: ASSPDPRGLGYEQY
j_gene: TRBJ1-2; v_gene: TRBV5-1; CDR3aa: ASSLETGGSYGYT
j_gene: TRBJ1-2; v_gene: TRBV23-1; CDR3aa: AIETGYYGYT
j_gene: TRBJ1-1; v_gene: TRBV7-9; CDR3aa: ASSLGDGANTEAF
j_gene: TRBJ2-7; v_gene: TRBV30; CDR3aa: AWRQGGSYEQY
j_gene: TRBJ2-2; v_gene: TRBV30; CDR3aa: AWRRRAVTGGLF
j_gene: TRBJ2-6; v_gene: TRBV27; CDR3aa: ASSRVAGTSGANVLT
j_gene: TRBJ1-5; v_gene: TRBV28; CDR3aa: ASNHLGAGGVNQPQH
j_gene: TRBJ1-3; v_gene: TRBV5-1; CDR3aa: ASSLEADSGNTIY
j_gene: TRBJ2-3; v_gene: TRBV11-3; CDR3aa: ASSSGGSTDTQY
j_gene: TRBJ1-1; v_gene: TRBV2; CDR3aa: ASSRQQDTEAF
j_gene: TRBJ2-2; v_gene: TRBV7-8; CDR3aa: ASSPRELAGVGELF
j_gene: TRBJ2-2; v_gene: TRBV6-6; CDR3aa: ASRGGGDTGELF
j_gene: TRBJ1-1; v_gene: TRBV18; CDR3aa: ASSPDRQGTEAF
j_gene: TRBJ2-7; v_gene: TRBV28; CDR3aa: ASSAPRATYEQY
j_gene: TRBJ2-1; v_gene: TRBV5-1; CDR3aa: ASSLVEGNYNEQF
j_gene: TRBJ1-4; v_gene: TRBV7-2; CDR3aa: ASSLGGVLNEKLF
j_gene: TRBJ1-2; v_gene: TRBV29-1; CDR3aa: SVDGPGTANYGYT
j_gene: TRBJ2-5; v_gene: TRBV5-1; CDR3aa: ASRTQGGETQY
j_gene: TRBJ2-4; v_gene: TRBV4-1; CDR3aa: ASSQVIGQPSDIQY
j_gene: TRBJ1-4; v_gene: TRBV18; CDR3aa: ASSPGINEKLF
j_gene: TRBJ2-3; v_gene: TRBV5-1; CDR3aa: ASSLTGRTDTQY
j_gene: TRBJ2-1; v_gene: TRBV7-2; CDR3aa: ASSLRRLAGGAEQF
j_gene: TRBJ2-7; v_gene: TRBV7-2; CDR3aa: ASSLVGLAEYEQY
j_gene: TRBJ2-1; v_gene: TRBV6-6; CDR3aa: ASSYQLLDEQF
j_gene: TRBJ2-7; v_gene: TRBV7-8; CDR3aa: ASSLHSRYEQY
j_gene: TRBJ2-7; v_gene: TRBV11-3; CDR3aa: ASSLGTNYEQY
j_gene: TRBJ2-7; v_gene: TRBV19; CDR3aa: ASSIGQHSYEQY
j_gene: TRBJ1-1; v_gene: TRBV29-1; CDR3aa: SAIAQGDTEAF
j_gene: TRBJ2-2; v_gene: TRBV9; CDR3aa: ASSGSRLARGTGELF
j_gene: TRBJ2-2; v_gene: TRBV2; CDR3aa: ASNGQAGELF
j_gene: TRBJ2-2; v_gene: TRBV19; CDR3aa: ASSIVGTGELF
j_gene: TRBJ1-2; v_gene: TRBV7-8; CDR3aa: ASSLGGANYGYT
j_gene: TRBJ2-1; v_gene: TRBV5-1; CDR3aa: ASSSGTAPNEQF
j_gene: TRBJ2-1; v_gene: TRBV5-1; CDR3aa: ASSLDWLSIAF
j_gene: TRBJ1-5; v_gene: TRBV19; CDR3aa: ASNFGNQPQH
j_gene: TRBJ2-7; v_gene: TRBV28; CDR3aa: ASSLGGTASYEQY
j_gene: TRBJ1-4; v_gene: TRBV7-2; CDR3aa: ASSLGSTNEKLF
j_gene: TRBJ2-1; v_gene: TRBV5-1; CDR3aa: ASSSGTSGRKNEQF
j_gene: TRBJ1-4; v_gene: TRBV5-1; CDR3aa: ASSLGMGREKLF
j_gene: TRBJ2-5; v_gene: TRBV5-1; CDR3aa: ASSRGSGETQY
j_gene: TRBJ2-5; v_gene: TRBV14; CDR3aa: ASSQGQQETQY
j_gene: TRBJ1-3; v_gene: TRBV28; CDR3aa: ASSPSRSGNTIY
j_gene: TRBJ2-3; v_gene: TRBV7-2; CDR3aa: ASSPGRYTDTQY